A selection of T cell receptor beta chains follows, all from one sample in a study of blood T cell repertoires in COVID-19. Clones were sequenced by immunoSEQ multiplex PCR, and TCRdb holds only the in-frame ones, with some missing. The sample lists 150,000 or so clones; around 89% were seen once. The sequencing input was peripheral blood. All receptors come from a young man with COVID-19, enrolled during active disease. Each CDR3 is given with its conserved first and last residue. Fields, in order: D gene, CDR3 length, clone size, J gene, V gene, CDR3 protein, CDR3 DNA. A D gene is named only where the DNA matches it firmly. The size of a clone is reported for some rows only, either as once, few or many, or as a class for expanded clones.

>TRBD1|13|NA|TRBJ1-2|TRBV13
CASRRQGALGYTF
TGTGCCAGCAGGAGACAGGGGGCACTAGGCTACACCTTC
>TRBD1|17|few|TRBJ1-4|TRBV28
CASSLGGRGVRGEKLLF
TGTGCCAGCAGTTTGGGAGGCAGGGGGGTTAGGGGTGAAAAACTGCTTTTT
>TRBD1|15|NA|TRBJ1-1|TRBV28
CASSLLGRGPAEAFF
TGTGCCAGCAGTTTGTTAGGCAGGGGGCCCGCTGAAGCTTTCTTT
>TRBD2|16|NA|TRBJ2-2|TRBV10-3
CAISKRGGEGTGELFF
TGTGCCATCTCCAAACGGGGGGGAGAAGGTACCGGGGAGCTGTTTTTT
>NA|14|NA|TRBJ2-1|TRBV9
CASSPWTDYNEQFF
TGTGCCAGCAGCCCTTGGACAGATTACAATGAGCAGTTCTTC
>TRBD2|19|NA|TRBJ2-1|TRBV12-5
CASGLLGTRANQGHNEQFF
TGTGCTAGTGGTTTGTTGGGGACTAGAGCGAATCAGGGGCACAATGAGCAGTTCTTC
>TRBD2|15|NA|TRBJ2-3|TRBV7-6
CASSILAGATDTQYF
TGTGCCAGCAGCATACTAGCGGGAGCCACAGATACGCAGTATTTT
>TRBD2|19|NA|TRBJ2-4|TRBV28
CASSPLTSGRFLAKNIQYF
TGTGCCAGCAGCCCCCTGACTAGCGGGAGGTTCCTAGCCAAAAACATTCAGTACTTC
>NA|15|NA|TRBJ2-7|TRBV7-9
CASSSWGESSYEQYF
TGTGCCAGCAGCTCTTGGGGGGAAAGCTCCTACGAGCAGTACTTC
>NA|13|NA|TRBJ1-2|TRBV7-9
CASRLQGSYGYTF
TGTGCCAGCAGGCTACAGGGTAGCTATGGCTACACCTTC
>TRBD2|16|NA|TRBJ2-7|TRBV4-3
CASSQAPGLAYTEQYF
TGCGCCAGCAGCCAAGCCCCGGGACTAGCTTATACCGAGCAGTACTTC
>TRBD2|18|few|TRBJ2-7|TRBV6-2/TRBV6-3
CASSYTGIPGLAPYEQYF
TGTGCCAGCAGTTACACGGGGATTCCGGGACTAGCGCCCTACGAGCAGTACTTC
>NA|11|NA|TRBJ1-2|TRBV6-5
CASGAGVGYTF
TGTGCCAGCGGGGCAGGGGTTGGCTACACCTTC
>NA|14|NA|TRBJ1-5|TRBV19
CASSSRGRGQPQHF
TGTGCCAGTAGTTCCAGGGGACGTGGTCAGCCCCAGCATTTT
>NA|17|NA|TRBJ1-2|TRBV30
CAWRGGPRWAANYGYTF
TGTGCCTGGCGCGGGGGTCCGCGGTGGGCAGCAAACTATGGCTACACCTTC
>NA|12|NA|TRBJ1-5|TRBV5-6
CASSEGNQPQHF
TGTGCCAGCAGCGAGGGTAATCAGCCCCAGCATTTT
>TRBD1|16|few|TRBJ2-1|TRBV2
CASSEAGQGSYNEQFF
TGTGCCAGCAGTGAAGCCGGACAGGGGTCCTACAATGAGCAGTTCTTC
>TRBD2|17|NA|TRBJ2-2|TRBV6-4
CASSETPSGENTGELFF
TGTGCCAGCAGTGAAACGCCTAGCGGAGAGAACACCGGGGAGCTGTTTTTT
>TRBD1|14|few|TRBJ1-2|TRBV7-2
CASSLSGQGVGYTF
TGTGCCAGCAGCTTATCCGGACAGGGGGTGGGCTACACCTTC
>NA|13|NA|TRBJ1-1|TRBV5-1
CASSPGQNTEAFF
TGCGCCAGCAGCCCGGGACAGAACACTGAAGCTTTCTTT
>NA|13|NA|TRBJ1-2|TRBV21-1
CASSNSGPTGYTF
TGTGCCAGCAGCAACAGCGGACCTACTGGCTACACCTTC
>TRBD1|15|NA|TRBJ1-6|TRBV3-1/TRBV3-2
CASSSGTGKNSPLHF
TGTGCCAGCAGCTCTGGGACAGGGAAGAATTCACCCCTCCACTTT
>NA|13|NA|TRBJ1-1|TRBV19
CASSMGLGTEAFF
TGTGCCAGTAGTATGGGCCTTGGCACTGAAGCTTTCTTT
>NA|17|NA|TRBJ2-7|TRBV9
CASSEQATGYGLREQYF
TGTGCCAGCAGCGAGCAGGCGACAGGCTATGGGTTGAGAGAGCAGTACTTC
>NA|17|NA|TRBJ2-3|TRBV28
CASSPQQGLTSTDTQYF
TGTGCCAGCAGCCCTCAGCAAGGTTTGACTAGCACAGATACGCAGTATTTT
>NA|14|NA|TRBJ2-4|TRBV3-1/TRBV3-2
CASSQESPGVIQYF
TGTGCCAGCAGCCAAGAGTCGCCAGGGGTCATTCAGTACTTC
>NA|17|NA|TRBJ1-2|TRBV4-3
CASSQDWTQGQIYGYTF
TGCGCCAGCAGCCAAGACTGGACCCAAGGACAAATCTATGGCTACACCTTC
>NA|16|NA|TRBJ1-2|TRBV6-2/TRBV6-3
CASSYFSGGLNYGYTF
TGTGCCAGCAGTTACTTCTCCGGAGGACTTAACTATGGCTACACCTTC
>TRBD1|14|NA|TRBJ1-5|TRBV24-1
CATSERQGNQPQHF
TGTGCCACCAGTGAGAGACAGGGGAATCAGCCCCAGCATTTT
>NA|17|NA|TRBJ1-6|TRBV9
CASSAGHLSSYNSPLHF
TGTGCCAGCAGCGCGGGACACCTGAGCTCCTATAATTCACCCCTCCACTTT
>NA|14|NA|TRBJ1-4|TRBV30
CAWRPGGLVGKLFF
TGTGCCTGGAGACCTGGCGGTCTCGTCGGGAAACTGTTTTTT
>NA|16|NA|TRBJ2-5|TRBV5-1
CASSQKTGPYQETQYF
TGCGCCAGCAGCCAAAAGACAGGACCCTACCAAGAGACCCAGTACTTC
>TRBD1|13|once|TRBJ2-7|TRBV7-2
CASSSKTGGEQYF
TGTGCCAGCAGCTCAAAGACAGGGGGCGAGCAGTACTTC
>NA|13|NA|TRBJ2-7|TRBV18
CASSPLGEREQYF
TGTGCCAGCTCACCTTTAGGAGAAAGGGAGCAGTACTTC
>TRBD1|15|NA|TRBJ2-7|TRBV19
CASSMAGGRFYEQYF
TGTGCCAGTAGTATGGCAGGGGGCCGATTCTACGAGCAGTACTTC
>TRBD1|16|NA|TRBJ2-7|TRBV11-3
CASSPNGQGGSYEQYF
TGTGCCAGCAGCCCTAACGGACAGGGTGGATCCTACGAGCAGTACTTC
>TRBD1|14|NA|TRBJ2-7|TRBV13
CASSWGQGMYEQYF
TGTGCCAGCAGCTGGGGACAGGGAATGTATGAGCAGTACTTC
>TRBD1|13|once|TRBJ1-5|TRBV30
CAWSRQGGQPQHF
TGTGCCTGGAGTCGACAGGGAGGTCAGCCCCAGCATTTT
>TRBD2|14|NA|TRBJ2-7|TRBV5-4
CASSLGGGLYEQYF
TGTGCCAGCAGCTTGGGGGGGGGTCTCTACGAGCAGTACTTC
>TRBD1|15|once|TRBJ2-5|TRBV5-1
CASSLPQGGQETQYF
TGCGCCAGCAGCTTGCCACAGGGGGGCCAAGAGACCCAGTACTTC